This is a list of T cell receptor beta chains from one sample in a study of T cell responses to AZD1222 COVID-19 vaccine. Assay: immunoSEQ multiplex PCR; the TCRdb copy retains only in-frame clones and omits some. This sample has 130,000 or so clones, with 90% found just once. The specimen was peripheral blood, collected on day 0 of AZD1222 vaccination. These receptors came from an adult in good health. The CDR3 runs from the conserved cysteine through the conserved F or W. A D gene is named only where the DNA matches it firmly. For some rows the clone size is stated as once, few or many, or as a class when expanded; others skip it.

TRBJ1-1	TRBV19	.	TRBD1	CASSPPDRLNTEAFF	TGTGCCAGTAGCCCTCCGGACAGGCTGAACACTGAAGCTTTCTTT
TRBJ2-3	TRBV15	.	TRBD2	CATSTRLAGGLDTQYF	TGTGCCACCAGCACCAGACTAGCGGGGGGGCTGGATACGCAGTATTTT
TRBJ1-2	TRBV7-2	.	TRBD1	CASSLSPAGGRLFGYTF	TGTGCCAGCAGCTTATCCCCCGCAGGGGGCCGCCTTTTCGGCTACACCTTC
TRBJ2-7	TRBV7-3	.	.	CASNPGPSYEQYF	TGTGCCAGCAACCCGGGACCATCCTACGAGCAGTACTTC
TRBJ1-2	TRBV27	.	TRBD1	CASSLGQGLGYTF	TGTGCCAGCAGCCTAGGACAGGGCCTTGGCTACACCTTC
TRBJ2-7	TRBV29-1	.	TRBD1	CSVGARQGDPYEQYF	TGCAGCGTTGGGGCCCGACAGGGGGACCCCTACGAGCAGTACTTC
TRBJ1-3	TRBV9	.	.	CASTGTGSGNTIYF	TGTGCCAGCACGGGGACGGGCTCTGGAAACACCATATATTTT
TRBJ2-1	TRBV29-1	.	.	CSVGGLGSYNEQFF	TGCAGCGTTGGAGGACTGGGCTCCTACAATGAGCAGTTCTTC
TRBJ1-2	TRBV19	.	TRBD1	CASSSRTGRSNYGYTF	TGTGCCAGTAGTTCGCGGACAGGGCGGTCTAACTATGGCTACACCTTC
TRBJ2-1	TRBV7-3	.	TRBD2	CASSVLAGGSYNEQFF	TGTGCCAGCAGCGTACTAGCGGGGGGGTCCTACAATGAGCAGTTCTTC
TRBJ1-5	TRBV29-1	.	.	CSVSGTGGVQPQHF	TGCAGCGTTTCCGGGACCGGAGGGGTTCAGCCCCAGCATTTT
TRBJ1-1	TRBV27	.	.	CASSLMGMNTEAFF	TGTGCCAGCAGTTTAATGGGCATGAACACTGAAGCTTTCTTT
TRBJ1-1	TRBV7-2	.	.	CASSLGRVGTNTEAFF	TGTGCCAGCAGCTTAGGAAGGGTGGGGACTAACACTGAAGCTTTCTTT
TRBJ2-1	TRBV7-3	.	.	CASRETAHRYEQFF	TGTGCCAGCAGGGAGACAGCCCACAGGTATGAGCAGTTCTTC
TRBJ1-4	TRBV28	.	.	CASRDTDDEKLFF	TGTGCCAGCCGGGACACCGACGATGAAAAACTGTTTTTT
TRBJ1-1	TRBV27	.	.	CASSPRAGTEAFF	TGTGCCAGCAGTCCCAGGGCTGGCACTGAAGCTTTCTTT
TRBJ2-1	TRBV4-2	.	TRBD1	CASSQVGQGSYNEQFF	TGTGCCAGCAGCCAAGTGGGACAGGGGTCCTACAATGAGCAGTTCTTC
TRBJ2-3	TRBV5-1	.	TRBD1	CASSQEGQSTDTQYF	TGCGCCAGCAGCCAAGAGGGACAGAGCACAGATACGCAGTATTTT
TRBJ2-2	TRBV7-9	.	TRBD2	CASSITSGSVGELFF	TGTGCCAGCAGCATCACTAGCGGGAGTGTCGGGGAGCTGTTTTTT
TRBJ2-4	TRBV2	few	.	CASSELGEVAKNIQYF	TGTGCCAGCAGTGAATTGGGAGAGGTAGCCAAAAACATTCAGTACTTC